This T cell receptor (beta chain) is from a study of TIL therapy for anti-PD-1-resistant metastatic lung cancer. Study summary: Median tumor mutation burden was under 1.9 mutations per megabase. General study results and limits: This highly selected cohort may not generalize to typical lung cancer patients. TIL cultures after expansion showed higher clonality and lower diversity than baseline tumor (median 6% vs 31%).

Time point: pre-treatment sample, taken before nivolumab and TIL therapy. The tumor samples were excised metastases, mostly pleural nodules or supraclavicular lymph nodes. Tumors were harvested before any PD-1/PD-L1 blockade. The immunoSEQ assay was v3. Profiled with immunoSEQ multiplex PCR; TCRdb holds only in-frame clones, not every one. The sample has 20,000 to 30,000 clones, approximately 63% seen once. Concerning this clone itself: Its target is unknown.

CDR1 and CDR2 from the germline V gene are SQVTM and ANQGSEA. CDR3 length: 14 residues. The V end was cut by 4 bases, the J end by 14 bases, with 23 bases between. The receptor comes from a woman aged 30-85 years with non-small cell lung cancer. This specimen consisted of tumor tissue, obtained at baseline. This chain connects TRBV29-1 to TRBJ1-4, with D hard to call. CDR3 nucleotide sequence: TGCAGCGTTGGAGACGCCTTGGGCCTAAGTAGGCTGTTTTTT. This translates into CSVGDALGLSRLFF.